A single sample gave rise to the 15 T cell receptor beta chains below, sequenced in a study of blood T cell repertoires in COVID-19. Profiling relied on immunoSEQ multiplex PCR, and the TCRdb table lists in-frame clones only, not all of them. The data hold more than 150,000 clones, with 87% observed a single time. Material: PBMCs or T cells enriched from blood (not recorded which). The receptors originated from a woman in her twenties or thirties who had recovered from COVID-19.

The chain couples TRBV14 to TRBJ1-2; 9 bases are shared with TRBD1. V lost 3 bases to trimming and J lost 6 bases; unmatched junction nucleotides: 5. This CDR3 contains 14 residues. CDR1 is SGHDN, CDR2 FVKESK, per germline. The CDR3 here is CASSQRGTGHGYTF. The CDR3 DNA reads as TGTGCCAGCAGCCAGCGGGGGACAGGGCATGGCTACACCTTC.

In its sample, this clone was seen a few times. DNA of the CDR3: TGTGCCAGCAGCTCGTCCTACCTAGCGGGGGGCCAAGAGACCCAGTACTTC. This sequence encodes CASSSSYLAGGQETQYF. The V and J genes are TRBV7-2 and TRBJ2-5; TRBD2 matches at 11 bases. V lost 4 bases to trimming and J lost 1 base; unmatched junction nucleotides: 8. The CDR3 totals 17 residues. CDR1 SGHTA and CDR2 FQGNSA come from the germline V gene.

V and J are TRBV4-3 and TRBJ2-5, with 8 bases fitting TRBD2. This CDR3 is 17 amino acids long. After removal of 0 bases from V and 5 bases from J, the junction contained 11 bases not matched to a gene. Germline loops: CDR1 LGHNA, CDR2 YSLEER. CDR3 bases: TGCGCCAGCAGCCAAGATGCTCTCGCGGGAGGAGGGGAGACCCAGTACTTC. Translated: CASSQDALAGGGETQYF.

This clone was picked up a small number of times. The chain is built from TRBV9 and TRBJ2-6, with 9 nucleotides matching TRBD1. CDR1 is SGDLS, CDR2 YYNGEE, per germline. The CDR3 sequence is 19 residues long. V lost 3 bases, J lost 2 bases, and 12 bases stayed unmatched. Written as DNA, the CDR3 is TGTGCCAGCAGCGCCCCCGTGGGACAGGGCTTCCCTGGGGCCAACGTCCTGACTTTC. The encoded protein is CASSAPVGQGFPGANVLTF.

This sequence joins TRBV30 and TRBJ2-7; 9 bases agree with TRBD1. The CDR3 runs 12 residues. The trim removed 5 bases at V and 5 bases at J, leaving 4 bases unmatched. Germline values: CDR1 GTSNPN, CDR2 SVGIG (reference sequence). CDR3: CAWRWDRDEQYF. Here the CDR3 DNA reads TGTGCCTGGCGTTGGGACAGGGACGAGCAGTACTTC. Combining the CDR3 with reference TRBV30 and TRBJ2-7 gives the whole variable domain SQTIHQWPATLVQPVGSPLSLECTVEGTSNPNLYWYRQAAGRGLQLLFYSVGIGQISSEVPQNLSASRPQDRQFILSSKKLLLSDSGFYLCAWRWDRDEQYFGPGTRLTVT.

The CDR3 nucleotides are TGTGCCAGCAGACCGACCGACACCCGGGGTGGCTACACCTTC. It yields the protein CASRPTDTRGGYTF. This rearrangement joins TRBV6-5 to TRBJ1-2, with D hard to call. The CDR3 length is 14 residues. Trimming left V 6 bases short and J 7 bases short, with 18 bases between. The germline gives CDR1 MNHEY, CDR2 SVGAGI.

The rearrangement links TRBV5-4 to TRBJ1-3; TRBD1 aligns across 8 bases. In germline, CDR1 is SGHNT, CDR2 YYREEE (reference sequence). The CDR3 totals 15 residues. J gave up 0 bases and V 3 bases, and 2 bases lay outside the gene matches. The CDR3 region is CASSYDRGSGNTIYF. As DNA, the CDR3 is TGTGCCAGCAGCTACGACAGGGGCTCTGGAAACACCATATATTTT.

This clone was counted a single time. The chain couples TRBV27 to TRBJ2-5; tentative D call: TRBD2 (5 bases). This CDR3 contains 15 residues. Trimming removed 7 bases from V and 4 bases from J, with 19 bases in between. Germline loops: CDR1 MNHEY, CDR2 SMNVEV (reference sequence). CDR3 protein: CASTTSGLPGETQYF. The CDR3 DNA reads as TGTGCCAGCACCACCAGCGGCCTCCCGGGAGAGACCCAGTACTTC.

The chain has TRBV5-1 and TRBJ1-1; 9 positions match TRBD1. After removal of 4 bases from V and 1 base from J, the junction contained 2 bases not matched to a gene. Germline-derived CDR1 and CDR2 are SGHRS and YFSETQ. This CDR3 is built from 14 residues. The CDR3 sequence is CASSDRGENTEAFF. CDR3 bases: TGCGCCAGCAGCGACAGGGGGGAGAACACTGAAGCTTTCTTT.

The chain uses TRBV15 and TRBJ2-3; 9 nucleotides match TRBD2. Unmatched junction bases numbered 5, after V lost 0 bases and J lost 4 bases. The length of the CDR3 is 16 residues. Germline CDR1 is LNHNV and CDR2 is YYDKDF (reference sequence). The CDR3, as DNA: TGTGCCACCAGCAGAGATCACAGGACTAGCGCAGATACGCAGTATTTT. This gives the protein CATSRDHRTSADTQYF.

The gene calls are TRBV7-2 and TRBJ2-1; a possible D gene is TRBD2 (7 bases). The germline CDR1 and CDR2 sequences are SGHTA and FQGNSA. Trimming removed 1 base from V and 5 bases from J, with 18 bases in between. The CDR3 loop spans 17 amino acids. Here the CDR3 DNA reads TGTGCCAGCAGCTTAGAGGCGGGGGCCTTTCTTAACAATGAGCAGTTCTTC. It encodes CASSLEAGAFLNNEQFF.

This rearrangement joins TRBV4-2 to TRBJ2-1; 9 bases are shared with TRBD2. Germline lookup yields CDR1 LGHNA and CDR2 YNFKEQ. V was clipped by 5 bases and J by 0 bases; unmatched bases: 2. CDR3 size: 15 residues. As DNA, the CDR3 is TGTGCCAGCAGCGGACTAGCGTTCTCCTACAATGAGCAGTTCTTC. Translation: CASSGLAFSYNEQFF.

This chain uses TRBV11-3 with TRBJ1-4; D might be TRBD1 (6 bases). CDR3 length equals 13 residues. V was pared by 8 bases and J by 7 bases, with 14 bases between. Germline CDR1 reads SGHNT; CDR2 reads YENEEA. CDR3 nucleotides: TGTGCCAGCTCTACAGGGCTAGGTGAAAAACTGTTTTTT. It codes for CASSTGLGEKLFF.

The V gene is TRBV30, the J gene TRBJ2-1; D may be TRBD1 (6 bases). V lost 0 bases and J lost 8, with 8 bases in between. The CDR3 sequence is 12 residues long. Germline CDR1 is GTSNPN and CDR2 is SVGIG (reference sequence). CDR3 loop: CAWSVKGDEQFF. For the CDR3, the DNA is TGTGCCTGGAGTGTCAAGGGGGATGAGCAGTTCTTC.

The DNA for the CDR3 is TGTGCCAGCAGCGATCAGGTTTATGGAAACACCATATATTTT. Amino acids: CASSDQVYGNTIYF. This chain connects TRBV9 to TRBJ1-3, with D unresolved. This CDR3 comprises 14 residues. CDR1 SGDLS and CDR2 YYNGEE come from the germline V gene. V lost 3 bases to trimming and J lost 3 bases, with 10 bases between them.